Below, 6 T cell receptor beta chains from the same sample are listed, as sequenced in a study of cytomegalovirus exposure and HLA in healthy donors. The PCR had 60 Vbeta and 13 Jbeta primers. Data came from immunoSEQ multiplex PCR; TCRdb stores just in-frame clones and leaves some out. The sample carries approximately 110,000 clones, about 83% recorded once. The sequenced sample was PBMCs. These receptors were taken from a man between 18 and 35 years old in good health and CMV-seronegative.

The CDR3 reads CASSPWTGVNTEAFF. The CDR3 DNA reads TGTGCCAGCAGTCCCTGGACAGGGGTGAACACTGAAGCTTTCTTT. The chain combines TRBV27 with TRBJ1-1, with TRBD1 identical over 9 bases. CDR1 is MNHEY and CDR2 is SMNVEV in the germline V gene (reference sequence). The CDR3 runs 15 residues. V lost 5 bases and J lost 0; bases outside the gene matches: 4.

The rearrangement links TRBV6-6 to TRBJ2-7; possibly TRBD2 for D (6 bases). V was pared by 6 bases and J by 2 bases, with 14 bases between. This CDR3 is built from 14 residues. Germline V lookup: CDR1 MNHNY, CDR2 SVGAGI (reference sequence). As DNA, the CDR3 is TGTGCCAGCAGCCCCGGGGGAGGTACCTACGAGCAGTACTTC. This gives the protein CASSPGGGTYEQYF.

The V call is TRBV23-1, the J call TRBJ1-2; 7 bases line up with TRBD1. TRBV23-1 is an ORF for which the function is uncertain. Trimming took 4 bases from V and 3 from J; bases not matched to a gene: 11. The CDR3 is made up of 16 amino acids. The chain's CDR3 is CASSPSSGGWDYGYTF. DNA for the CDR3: TGCGCCAGCAGTCCGAGTTCAGGGGGTTGGGACTATGGCTACACCTTC.

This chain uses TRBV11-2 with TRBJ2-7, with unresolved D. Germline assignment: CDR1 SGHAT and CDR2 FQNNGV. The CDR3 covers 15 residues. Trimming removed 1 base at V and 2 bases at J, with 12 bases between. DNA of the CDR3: TGTGCCAGCAGCTTAGTAGCTCAACCGACCTACGAGCAGTACTTC. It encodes CASSLVAQPTYEQYF.

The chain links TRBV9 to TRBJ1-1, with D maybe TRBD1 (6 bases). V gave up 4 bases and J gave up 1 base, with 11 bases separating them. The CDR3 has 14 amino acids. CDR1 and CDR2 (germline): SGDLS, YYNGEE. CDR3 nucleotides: TGTGCCAGCAGCCTCGGACAGACGAACACTGAAGCTTTCTTT. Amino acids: CASSLGQTNTEAFF. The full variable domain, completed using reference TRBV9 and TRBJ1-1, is DSGVTQTPKHLITATGQRVTLRCSPRSGDLSVYWYQQSLDQGLQFLIQYYNGEERAKGNILERFSAQQFPDLHSELNLSSLELGDSALYFCASSLGQTNTEAFFGQGTRLTVV.

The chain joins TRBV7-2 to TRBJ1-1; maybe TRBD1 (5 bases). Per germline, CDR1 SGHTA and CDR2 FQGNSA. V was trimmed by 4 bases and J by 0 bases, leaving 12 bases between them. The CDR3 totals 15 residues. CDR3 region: CASSSRGLLNTEAFF. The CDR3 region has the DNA TGTGCCAGCAGCTCCCGGGGACTGTTGAACACTGAAGCTTTCTTT. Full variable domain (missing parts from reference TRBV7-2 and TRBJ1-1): GAGVSQSPSNKVTEKGKDVELRCDPISGHTALYWYRQSLGQGLEFLIYFQGNSAPDKSGLPSDRFSAERTGGSVSTLTIQRTQQEDSAVYLCASSSRGLLNTEAFFGQGTRLTVV.